Given below is one T cell receptor (beta chain) in context. The data belong to a study of response to subunit inactivated influenza vaccine. TCRdb used MiXCR to reprocess the RT-PCR reads, holding one entry per CDR3 protein. In the table there are roughly 550,000 distinct CDR3 sequences, approximately 24% of which are singletons. This sample was also put to use in a study of T cells expressing NK-cell markers. According to that study: Production of TCR beta cDNA relied on 5'RACE template switching with UMIs. Seven of eight sequenced donors tested HCMV-seropositive; one tested seronegative. Once again these clonotypes came out on top in the CD3+CD56-NKG2C+ fraction of a few donors.

This specimen consisted of CD4+ T cells sorted from PBMCs, obtained 11 to 12 days after vaccination. This clonotype originated in a man between 45 and 60 years old who received an inactivated influenza vaccine.

In nucleotides, the CDR3 is TGTGCCATCAGTAGAGCAGGGACAGAAGAGACCCAGTACTTC. This sequence encodes CAISRAGTEETQYF. The J gene is TRBJ2-5, the V gene TRBV10-3, with 7 nucleotides matching TRBD1. CDR1 and CDR2 from the germline V gene are ENHRY and SYGVKD. Losses at the gene ends were 5 bases for V and 3 bases for J; bases not matched to a gene: 6. This CDR3 has 14 residues.